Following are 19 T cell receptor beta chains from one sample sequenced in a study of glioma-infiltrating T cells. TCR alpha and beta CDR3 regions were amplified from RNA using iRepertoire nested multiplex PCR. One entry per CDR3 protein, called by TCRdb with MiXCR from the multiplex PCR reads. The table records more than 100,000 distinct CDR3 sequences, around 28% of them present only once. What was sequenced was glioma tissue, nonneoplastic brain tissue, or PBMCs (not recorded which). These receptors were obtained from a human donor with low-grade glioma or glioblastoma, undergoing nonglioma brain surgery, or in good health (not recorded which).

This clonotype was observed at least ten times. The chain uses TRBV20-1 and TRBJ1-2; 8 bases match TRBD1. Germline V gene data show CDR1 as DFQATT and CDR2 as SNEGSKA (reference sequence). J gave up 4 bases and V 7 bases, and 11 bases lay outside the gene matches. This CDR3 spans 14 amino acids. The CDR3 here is CSVDGQGVSYGYTF. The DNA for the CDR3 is TGCAGTGTTGATGGACAGGGCGTATCCTATGGCTACACCTTC.

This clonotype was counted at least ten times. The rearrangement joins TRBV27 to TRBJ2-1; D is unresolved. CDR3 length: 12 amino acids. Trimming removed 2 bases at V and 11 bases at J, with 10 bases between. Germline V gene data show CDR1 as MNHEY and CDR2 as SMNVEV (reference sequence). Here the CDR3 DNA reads TGTGCCAGCAGTTTACGCGGATACCAGCAGTTCTTC. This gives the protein CASSLRGYQQFF.

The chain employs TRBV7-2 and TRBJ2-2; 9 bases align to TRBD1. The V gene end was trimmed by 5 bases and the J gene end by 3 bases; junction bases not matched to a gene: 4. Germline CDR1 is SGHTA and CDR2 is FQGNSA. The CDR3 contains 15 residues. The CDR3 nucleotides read TGTGCCAGCAGCCCGGGACAGGGCGACACCGGGGAGCTGTTTTTT. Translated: CASSPGQGDTGELFF.

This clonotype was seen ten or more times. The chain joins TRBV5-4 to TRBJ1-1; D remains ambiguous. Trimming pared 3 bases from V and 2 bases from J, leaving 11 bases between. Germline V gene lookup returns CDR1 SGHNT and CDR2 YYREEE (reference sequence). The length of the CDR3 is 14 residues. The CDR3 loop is CASSSPNGNTEAFF. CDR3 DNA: TGTGCCAGCAGCTCCCCGAATGGCAACACTGAAGCTTTCTTT.

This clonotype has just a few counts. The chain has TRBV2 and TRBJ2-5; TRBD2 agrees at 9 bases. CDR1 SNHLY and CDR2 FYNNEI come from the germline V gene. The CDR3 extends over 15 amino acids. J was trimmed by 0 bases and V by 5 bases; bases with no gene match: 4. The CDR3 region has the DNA TGTGCCAGCAGTAGAGAGCGGGGGGACCAAGAGACCCAGTACTTC. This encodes CASSRERGDQETQYF.

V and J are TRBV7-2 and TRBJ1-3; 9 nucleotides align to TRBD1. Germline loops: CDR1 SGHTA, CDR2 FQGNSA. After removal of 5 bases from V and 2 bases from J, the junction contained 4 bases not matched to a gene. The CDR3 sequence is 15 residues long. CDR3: CASSEQGAPGNTIYF. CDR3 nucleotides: TGTGCCAGCAGCGAACAGGGGGCTCCTGGAAACACCATATATTTT.

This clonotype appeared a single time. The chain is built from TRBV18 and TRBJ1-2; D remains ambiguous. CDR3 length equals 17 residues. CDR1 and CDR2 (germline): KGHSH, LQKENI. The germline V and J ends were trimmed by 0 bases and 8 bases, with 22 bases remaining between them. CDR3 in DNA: TGTGCCAGCTCACCACCGTCACAGCGGTCTGGGTATGCGGGCTACACCTTC. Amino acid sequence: CASSPPSQRSGYAGYTF.

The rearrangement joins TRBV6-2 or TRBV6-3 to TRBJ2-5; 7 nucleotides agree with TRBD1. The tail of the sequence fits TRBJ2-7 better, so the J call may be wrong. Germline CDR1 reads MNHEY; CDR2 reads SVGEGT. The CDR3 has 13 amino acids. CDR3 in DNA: TGTGCCAGCAGTCACACAGGGGACCACGAGCAGTACTTC. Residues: CASSHTGDHEQYF.

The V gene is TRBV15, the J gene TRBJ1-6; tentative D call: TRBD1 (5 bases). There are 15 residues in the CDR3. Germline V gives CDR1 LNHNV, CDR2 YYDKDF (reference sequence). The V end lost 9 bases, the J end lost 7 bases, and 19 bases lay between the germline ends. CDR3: CATGARFAENSPLHF. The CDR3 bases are TGTGCCACAGGGGCCCGGTTCGCTGAAAATTCACCCCTCCACTTT. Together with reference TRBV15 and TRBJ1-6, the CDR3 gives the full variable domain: DAMVIQNPRYQVTQFGKPVTLSCSQTLNHNVMYWYQQKSSQAPKLLFHYYDKDFNNEADTPDNFQSRRPNTSFCFLDIRSPGLGDTAMYLCATGARFAENSPLHFGNGTRLTVT.

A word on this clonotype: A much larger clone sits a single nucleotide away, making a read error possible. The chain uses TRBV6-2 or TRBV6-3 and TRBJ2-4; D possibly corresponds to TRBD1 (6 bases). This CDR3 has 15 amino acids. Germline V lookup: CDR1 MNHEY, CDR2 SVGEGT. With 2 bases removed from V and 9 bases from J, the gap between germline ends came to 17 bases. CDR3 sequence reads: CASSYQQGRVSIQYF. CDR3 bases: TGTGCCAGCAGTTACCAACAGGGACGAGTAAGCATTCAGTACTTC.

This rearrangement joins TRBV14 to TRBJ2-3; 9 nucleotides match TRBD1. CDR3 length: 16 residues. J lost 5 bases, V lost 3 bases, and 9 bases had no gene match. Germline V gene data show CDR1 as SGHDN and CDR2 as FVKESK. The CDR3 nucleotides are TGTGCCAGCAGCCATTTGGGGACAGGGTCAAAAGATACGCAGTATTTT. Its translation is CASSHLGTGSKDTQYF. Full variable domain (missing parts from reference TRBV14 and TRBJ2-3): EAGVTQFPSHSVIEKGQTVTLRCDPISGHDNLYWYRRVMGKEIKFLLHFVKESKQDESGMPNNRFLAERTGGTYSTLKVQPAELEDSGVYFCASSHLGTGSKDTQYFGPGTRLTVL.

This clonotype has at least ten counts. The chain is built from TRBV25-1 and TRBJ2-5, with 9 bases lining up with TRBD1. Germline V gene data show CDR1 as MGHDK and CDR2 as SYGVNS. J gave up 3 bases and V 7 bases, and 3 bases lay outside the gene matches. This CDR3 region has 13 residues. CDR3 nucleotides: TGTGCCAGCAACTGGGACAGGGAAGAGACCCAGTACTTC. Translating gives CASNWDREETQYF.

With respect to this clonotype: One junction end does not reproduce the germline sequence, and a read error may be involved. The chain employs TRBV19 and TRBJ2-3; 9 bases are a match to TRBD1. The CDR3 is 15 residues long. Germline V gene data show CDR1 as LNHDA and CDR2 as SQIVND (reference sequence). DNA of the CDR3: TGTGCCAGTAGTATAAACAGGGGGCTAACAGATACGAAGTATTTT. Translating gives CASSINRGLTDTKYF. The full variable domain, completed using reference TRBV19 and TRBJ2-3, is DGGITQSPKYLFRKEGQNVTLSCEQNLNHDAMYWYRQDPGQGLRLIYYSQIVNDFQKGDIAEGYSVSREKKESFPLTVTSAQKNPTAFYLCASSINRGLTDTKYFGPGTRLTVL.

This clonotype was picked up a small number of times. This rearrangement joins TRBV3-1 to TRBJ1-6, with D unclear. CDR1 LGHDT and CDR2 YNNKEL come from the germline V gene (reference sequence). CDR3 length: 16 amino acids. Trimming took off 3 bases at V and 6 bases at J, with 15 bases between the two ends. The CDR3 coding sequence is TGTGCCAGCAGCCAGACGCCGTACGGTAGTAATTCACCCCTCCACTTT. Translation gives CASSQTPYGSNSPLHF.

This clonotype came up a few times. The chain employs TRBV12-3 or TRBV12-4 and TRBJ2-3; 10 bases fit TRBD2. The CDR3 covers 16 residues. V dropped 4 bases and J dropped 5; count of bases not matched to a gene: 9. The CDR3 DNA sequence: TGTGCCAGCAGTTCCGCCCTAGCGGGGGTTCTAGATACGCAGTATTTT. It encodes CASSSALAGVLDTQYF.

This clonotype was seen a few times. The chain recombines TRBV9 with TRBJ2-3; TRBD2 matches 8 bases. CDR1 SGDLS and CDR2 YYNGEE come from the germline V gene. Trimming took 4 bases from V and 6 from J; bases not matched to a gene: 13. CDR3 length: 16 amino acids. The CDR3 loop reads CASSRLVAGGPDTQYF. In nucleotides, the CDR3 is TGTGCCAGCAGCCGTTTGGTTGCGGGGGGCCCTGATACGCAGTATTTT.

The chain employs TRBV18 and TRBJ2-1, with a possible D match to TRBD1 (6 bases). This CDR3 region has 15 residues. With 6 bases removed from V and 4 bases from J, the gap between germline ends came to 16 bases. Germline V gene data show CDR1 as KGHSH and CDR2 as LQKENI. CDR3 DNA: TGTGCCAGCTCCGTCGTGGGGGCCCGATACAATGAGCAGTTCTTC. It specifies CASSVVGARYNEQFF.

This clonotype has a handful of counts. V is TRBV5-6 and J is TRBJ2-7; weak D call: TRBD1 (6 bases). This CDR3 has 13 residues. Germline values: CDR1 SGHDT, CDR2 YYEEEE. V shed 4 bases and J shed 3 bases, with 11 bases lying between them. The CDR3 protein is CASSRDNYYEQYF. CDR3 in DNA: TGTGCCAGCAGCCGGGACAACTACTACGAGCAGTACTTC.

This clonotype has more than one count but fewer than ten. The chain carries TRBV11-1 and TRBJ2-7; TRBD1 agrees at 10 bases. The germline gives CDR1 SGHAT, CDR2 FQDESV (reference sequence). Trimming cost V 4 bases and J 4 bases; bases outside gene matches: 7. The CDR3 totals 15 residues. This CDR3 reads CASSSGQGGDYEQYF. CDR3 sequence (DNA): TGTGCCAGCAGCTCCGGACAGGGGGGCGATTACGAGCAGTACTTC.